This T cell receptor beta chain was obtained from a study of cytotoxic CD8 clonotypes in ibrutinib-treated CLL. Study-level background: Treatment had run for a median approximately twelve months, range 6 to 36, when response samples were taken.

V lost 1 base, J lost 5 bases, and 11 bases lay in between. CDR1 is MNHNS and CDR2 is SASEGT in the germline V gene. The CDR3 extends over 15 amino acids. Deep sequencing aimed at 1 in 200,000 to 1 in 1 million T cells' resolution. The method was immunoSEQ multiplex PCR; TCRdb's version includes in-frame clones alone and lacks a portion of them. Of 200,000 or so clones in the sample, 79% were seen once. The rearrangement links TRBV6-1 to TRBJ2-2; D is perhaps TRBD1 (6 bases). The material was PBMCs, obtained after 12 months of ibrutinib treatment. This TCR derives from a human donor with chronic lymphocytic leukemia. The CDR3 loop is CASSEEGVGTGELFF. The CDR3 nucleotides are TGTGCCAGCAGTGAAGAGGGGGTCGGTACCGGGGAGCTGTTTTTT.